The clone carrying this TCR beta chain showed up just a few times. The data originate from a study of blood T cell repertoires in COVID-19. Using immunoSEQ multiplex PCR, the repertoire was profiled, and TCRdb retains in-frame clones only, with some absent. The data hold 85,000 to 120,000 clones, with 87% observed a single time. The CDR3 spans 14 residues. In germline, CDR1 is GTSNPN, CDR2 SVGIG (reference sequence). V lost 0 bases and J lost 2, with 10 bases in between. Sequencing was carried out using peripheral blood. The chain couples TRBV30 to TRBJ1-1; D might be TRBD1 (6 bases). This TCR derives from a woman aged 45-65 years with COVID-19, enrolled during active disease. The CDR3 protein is CAWSVGGTNTEAFF. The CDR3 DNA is TGTGCCTGGAGTGTCGGGGGGACAAACACTGAAGCTTTCTTT.